The 26 T cell receptor beta chains below were found in one sample sequenced in a study of identical twins. TCRdb re-called the 5' RACE reads through MiXCR, storing one row per CDR3 protein. The table includes under 900,000 distinct CDR3 sequences, 18% detected once. This same sample was also taken into another study, of T cells expressing NK-cell markers.

The source material was PBMCs. These receptors all stem from a young woman in good health.

The rearrangement uses TRBV6-4 and TRBJ2-3, with unresolved D. With 0 bases removed from V and 4 bases from J, the gap between germline ends came to 8 bases. The CDR3 is 14 residues long. CDR1 is MRHNA and CDR2 is SNTAGT in the germline V gene. The CDR3 sequence is CASSDSGHPDTQYF. The CDR3 nucleotides are TGTGCCAGCAGTGACTCAGGTCACCCAGATACGCAGTATTTT.

The chain's CDR3 is CASIKSWDRGYEQYF. CDR3 nucleotides: TGTGCCAGCATTAAGTCGTGGGACAGGGGTTACGAGCAGTACTTC. V usage is TRBV6-5 and J usage is TRBJ2-7, with 10 bases that match TRBD1. Germline lookup yields CDR1 MNHEY and CDR2 SVGAGI. This CDR3 contains 15 residues. Trimming removed 7 bases from V and 4 bases from J; junction bases left unmatched: 10.

This clonotype was picked up a small number of times. The rearrangement joins TRBV20-1 to TRBJ2-1, with 12 bases matching TRBD2. Per germline, CDR1 DFQATT and CDR2 SNEGSKA (reference sequence). The CDR3 runs 14 residues. The V gene end was trimmed by 6 bases and the J gene end by 4 bases; junction bases not matched to a gene: 4. This chain's CDR3 is CSATSGSAYNEQFF. CDR3 sequence (DNA): TGCAGTGCGACTAGCGGGAGTGCGTACAATGAGCAGTTCTTC.

The V and J genes are TRBV29-1 and TRBJ2-1, with 9 bases aligning to TRBD2. This CDR3 is built from 13 residues. Germline V lookup: CDR1 SQVTM, CDR2 ANQGSEA. After removal of 7 bases from V and 4 bases from J, the junction contained 5 bases not matched to a gene. CDR3 loop: CSDAGGTYNEQFF. In nucleotides, the CDR3 is TGCAGCGATGCGGGGGGGACGTACAATGAGCAGTTCTTC.

This clonotype was counted only a few times. This chain uses TRBV5-1 with TRBJ2-5, with 9 bases matching TRBD1. The CDR3 covers 20 residues. Germline V gene data show CDR1 as SGHRS and CDR2 as YFSETQ. Trimming cost V 2 bases and J 5 bases; bases outside gene matches: 22. The CDR3 here is CASSFRTPGTGNFRLETQYF. The CDR3, as DNA: TGCGCCAGCAGCTTCAGAACCCCCGGGACAGGGAATTTTCGGTTGGAGACCCAGTACTTC.

This clonotype was detected only a few times. The CDR3 bases are TGTGCCAGCAGTTACACCCCTAGCGGGCCCTACGAGCAGTACTTC. Translation: CASSYTPSGPYEQYF. The V call is TRBV6-5, the J call TRBJ2-7; 8 bases align to TRBD2. Losses at the gene ends were 2 bases for V and 2 bases for J; bases not matched to a gene: 5. Germline CDR1 is MNHEY and CDR2 is SVGAGI. CDR3 length equals 15 residues.

This clonotype has a handful of counts. J is TRBJ2-3 and V is TRBV25-1; D gene ambiguous. Looked up from germline, CDR1 is MGHDK and CDR2 is SYGVNS. With 3 bases removed from V and 4 bases from J, the gap between germline ends came to 11 bases. This CDR3 is 14 amino acids long. CDR3 loop: CASSDRGTSDTQYF. For the CDR3, the DNA is TGTGCCAGCAGTGATCGTGGTACTTCAGATACGCAGTATTTT. Full variable domain (remainder filled in from reference TRBV25-1 and TRBJ2-3): EADIYQTPRYLVIGTGKKITLECSQTMGHDKMYWYQQDPGMELHLIHYSYGVNSTEKGDLSSESTVSRIRTEHFPLTLESARPSHTSQYLCASSDRGTSDTQYFGPGTRLTVL.

The chain employs TRBV4-3 and TRBJ2-5; 12 bases fit TRBD2. CDR3 length: 17 amino acids. J gave up 0 bases and V 4 bases, and 6 bases lay outside the gene matches. Germline CDR1 is LGHNA and CDR2 is YSLEER. The CDR3 reads CASSRRRLAGDQETQYF. The CDR3 DNA sequence: TGCGCCAGCAGCCGACGCCGACTAGCGGGAGACCAAGAGACCCAGTACTTC.

V gene TRBV9 combines with J gene TRBJ1-2, with D uncertain. The CDR3 has 14 amino acids. Germline V lookup: CDR1 SGDLS, CDR2 YYNGEE. Trimming shortened V by 1 base and J by 1 base, and 8 bases separated the two germline ends. The DNA for the CDR3 is TGTGCCAGCAGCGTATCTGGGATTAACTATGGCTACACCTTC. It codes for CASSVSGINYGYTF.

The gene calls are TRBV10-3 and TRBJ1-1; D is ambiguous. The CDR3 covers 14 residues. Looked up from germline, CDR1 is ENHRY and CDR2 is SYGVKD. V gave up 6 bases and J gave up 2 bases, with 13 bases separating them. For the CDR3, the DNA is TGTGCCATCAGGGAGCAGGCCCAAAACACTGAAGCTTTCTTT. This gives the protein CAIREQAQNTEAFF.

The chain employs TRBV6-1 and TRBJ2-7, with D tentatively TRBD1 (5 bases). CDR1 and CDR2 (germline): MNHNS, SASEGT. V dropped 11 bases and J dropped 3 bases, with 14 bases sitting between them. This CDR3 contains 12 residues. The CDR3 sequence: CAGVGPHYEQYF. The DNA of the CDR3 is TGTGCCGGGGTGGGGCCCCACTACGAGCAGTACTTC.

This clonotype was detected many times. This chain connects TRBV9 to TRBJ2-2; no definite D call. V was clipped by 4 bases and J by 3 bases, with 4 bases between them. Germline loops: CDR1 SGDLS, CDR2 YYNGEE. The CDR3 sequence is 12 residues long. This CDR3 reads CASSSHTGELFF. The DNA for the CDR3 is TGTGCCAGCAGCTCCCACACCGGGGAGCTGTTTTTT.

This chain joins TRBV7-9 and TRBJ1-4, with TRBD1 as a possible D gene (5 bases). The CDR3 extends over 16 amino acids. Germline lookup yields CDR1 SEHNR and CDR2 FQNEAQ (reference sequence). V was trimmed by 5 bases and J by 0 bases, leaving 13 bases between them. CDR3 bases: TGTGCCAGCAGCCTATGGCTGACAGCAACTAATGAAAAACTGTTTTTT. This codes for CASSLWLTATNEKLFF.

The gene calls are TRBV5-1 and TRBJ2-7; 7 positions match TRBD1. V shed 4 bases and J 3 bases; nucleotides not matched to a gene: 10. Germline CDR1 reads SGHRS; CDR2 reads YFSETQ. This CDR3 is built from 15 residues. For the CDR3, the DNA is TGCGCCAGCAGCGTCGGACAGGCGAGGATCTACGAGCAGTACTTC. Translating gives CASSVGQARIYEQYF.

The J gene is TRBJ2-3, the V gene TRBV20-1; 8 bases line up with TRBD2. Trimming took 3 bases from V and 5 from J; bases not matched to a gene: 4. Germline CDR1 and CDR2: DFQATT and SNEGSKA (reference sequence). This CDR3 has 13 residues. The CDR3, as DNA: TGCAGTGCTAGCGGGGGGGCAATAGATACGCAGTATTTT. Amino acids: CSASGGAIDTQYF.

This clonotype was seen a handful of times. This CDR3 reads CASSLDGWTGSSGANVLTF. CDR3 in DNA: TGTGCCAGCAGTTTAGATGGGTGGACAGGGTCCTCTGGGGCCAACGTCCTGACTTTC. The V call is TRBV12-3 or TRBV12-4, the J call TRBJ2-6, with TRBD1 matching 8 bases. The CDR3 sequence is 19 residues long. V lost 1 base and J lost 0; bases outside the gene matches: 8.

Only a few counts were recorded for this clonotype. The junction differs from germline at one of its ends, possibly a read error. The rearrangement joins TRBV20-1 to TRBJ2-3; D perhaps matches TRBD2 (7 bases). This CDR3 is built from 14 residues. CDR1 is DFQATT and CDR2 is SNEGSKA in the germline V gene (reference sequence). CDR3 residues: CSAGEGGGTDTQYF. The CDR3 nucleotides are TGCAGTGCTGGAGAAGGGGGGGGCACAGATACGCAGTATTTT.

The CDR3, as DNA: TGCAGCGTTGAAGAATCGGGGCCGGTACAGTACTTC. It codes for CSVEESGPVQYF. The chain combines TRBV29-1 with TRBJ2-7; either TRBD1 or TRBD2 may supply D (5 bases each). The CDR3 is 12 amino acids. Germline V gives CDR1 SQVTM, CDR2 ANQGSEA. V was cut by 0 bases and J by 10 bases, with 13 bases left in between.

The rearrangement links TRBV20-1 to TRBJ2-7, with D unclear. Trimming shortened V by 1 base and J by 6 bases, and 13 bases separated the two germline ends. CDR3 size: 13 residues. The germline CDR1 and CDR2 sequences are DFQATT and SNEGSKA (reference sequence). The CDR3 coding sequence is TGCAGTGCTAGAGTGGGATGGCTGGGCGAGCAGTACTTC. It codes for CSARVGWLGEQYF.

This clonotype occurred many times. At one of its ends the junction is not consistent with the germline gene, which may arise from a read error. The CDR3 DNA reads TGTGCCAGCAGTGTAGCGGGAGGGTTGGCCTACGAGCAGTACTTC. Its translation is CASSVAGGLAYEQYF. The rearrangement links TRBV12-3 or TRBV12-4 to TRBJ2-7; TRBD2 agrees at 11 bases. The CDR3 covers 15 residues.

The rearrangement links TRBV7-8 to TRBJ2-2; a possible D gene is TRBD1 (7 bases). The CDR3 is 18 amino acids. Deletions cut 4 bases from V and 7 bases from J, with 25 bases between. Germline CDR1 and CDR2: SGHVS and FQNEAQ. The DNA for the CDR3 is TGTGCCAGCAGCTCCTCACGTGGAGGGGGCTTTTATAGCGGGGAGCTGTTTTTT. This codes for CASSSSRGGGFYSGELFF. Looking up the rest from reference TRBV7-8 and TRBJ2-2 gives the full variable domain: GAGVSQSPRYKVAKRGQDVALRCDPISGHVSLFWYQQALGQGPEFLTYFQNEAQLDKSGLPSDRFFAERPEGSVSTLKIQRTQQEDSAVYLCASSSSRGGGFYSGELFFGEGSRLTVL.

The CDR3: CASRKDRTSFSYEQYF. For the CDR3, the DNA is TGTGCCAGCCGAAAGGACCGGACTAGCTTTTCCTACGAGCAGTACTTC. V gene TRBV6-1 combines with J gene TRBJ2-7; TRBD2 agrees at 8 bases. CDR1 and CDR2 (germline): MNHNS, SASEGT. CDR3 length: 16 residues. The ends lost 8 bases at V and 1 base at J; junction bases unmatched: 13.

This clonotype was detected only a few times. V usage is TRBV23-1 and J usage is TRBJ2-7; a weak D match, TRBD1 (6 bases). TRBV23-1 is an open reading frame whose function is uncertain. There are 12 residues in the CDR3. Trimming removed 7 bases from V and 8 bases from J, with 15 bases in between. CDR3 region: CASNPQGSKQYF. The CDR3 DNA reads TGCGCCAGCAATCCACAGGGCAGCAAGCAGTACTTC.

In its sample, this clonotype was seen a few times. The V and J genes are TRBV7-8 and TRBJ2-7; the match to TRBD1 covers 7 bases. CDR1 SGHVS and CDR2 FQNEAQ come from the germline V gene. This CDR3 is built from 15 residues. The V and J ends lost 5 bases and 0 bases, in that order; junction bases with no gene match: 7. In DNA form, the CDR3 reads TGTGCCAGCAGCCCTGGGACAGACATCTCCTACGAGCAGTACTTC. Protein sequence: CASSPGTDISYEQYF.

This clonotype was counted between two and nine times. The rearrangement uses TRBV7-9 and TRBJ2-5; D may be TRBD2 (6 bases). This CDR3 comprises 16 residues. Germline V gives CDR1 SEHNR, CDR2 FQNEAQ (reference sequence). Trimming shortened V by 5 bases and J by 5 bases, and 21 bases separated the two germline ends. CDR3 in amino acids: CASSQTGGSMRETQYF. The DNA of the CDR3 is TGTGCCAGCAGCCAGACTGGAGGGTCCATGCGTGAGACCCAGTACTTC.

The chain couples TRBV6-1 to TRBJ2-7; tentatively, D is TRBD1 (5 bases). Germline lookup yields CDR1 MNHNS and CDR2 SASEGT. The CDR3 covers 15 residues. The V end was cut by 7 bases, the J end by 3 bases, with 19 bases between. The CDR3 is CASTDQGIGRYEQYF. The DNA for the CDR3 is TGTGCCAGCACCGATCAGGGAATTGGCCGCTACGAGCAGTACTTC.